Following are 9 T cell receptor beta chains from one sample sequenced in a study of cytomegalovirus exposure and HLA in healthy donors. Both 60 Vbeta primers and 13 Jbeta primers went into the PCR. Here immunoSEQ multiplex PCR was the method, and the copy in TCRdb shows in-frame clones only, minus some. The data show about 200,000 clones, with about 77% seen just once and under 3% held by the top ten. The sample comprised PBMCs. Source of these receptors: a woman in her 30s in good health and CMV-seronegative.

The chain joins TRBV2 to TRBJ2-2; 8 bases map to TRBD1. Trimming cost V 3 bases and J 6 bases; bases outside gene matches: 12. The CDR3 consists of 17 residues. Germline-derived CDR1 and CDR2 are SNHLY and FYNNEI. The CDR3 nucleotides read TGTGCCAGCAGTGACTTTGACAGGGGTAATATGGCCGGGGAGCTGTTTTTT. Its protein product is CASSDFDRGNMAGELFF.

The J gene is TRBJ2-5, the V gene TRBV6-1, with TRBD1 matching over 7 bases. Per the germline V gene, CDR1 is MNHNS and CDR2 is SASEGT. The CDR3 consists of 15 residues. The ends lost 6 bases at V and 5 bases at J; junction bases unmatched: 12. The CDR3 sequence is CASRRKGGREETQYF. The CDR3 region has the DNA TGTGCCAGCAGAAGAAAAGGGGGCAGGGAGGAGACCCAGTACTTC.

V usage is TRBV28 and J usage is TRBJ2-7, with D uncertain. Between the trimmed V and J ends, which lost 3 bases and 6 bases, there was a span of 18 bases. CDR3 size: 15 residues. In germline, CDR1 is MDHEN, CDR2 SYDVKM. Here the CDR3 DNA reads TGTGCCAGCAGTTTGATGAACGGGTTTAAGTTCGAGCAGTACTTC. It yields the protein CASSLMNGFKFEQYF.

The rearrangement uses TRBV2 and TRBJ1-2; weak D call: TRBD1 (5 bases). V lost 5 bases and J 3 bases, leaving 10 bases between the germline ends. The germline CDR1 and CDR2 sequences are SNHLY and FYNNEI. The length of the CDR3 is 13 residues. The CDR3 nucleotides read TGTGCCAGCAGTAGCAGGGCTGACTATGGCTACACCTTC. It translates to CASSSRADYGYTF.

The chain combines TRBV5-1 with TRBJ1-4; possibly TRBD1 for D (6 bases). Germline V gives CDR1 SGHRS, CDR2 YFSETQ. Trimming removed 4 bases at V and 8 bases at J, with 6 bases between. The CDR3 loop spans 11 amino acids. CDR3 in amino acids: CASSGGEKLFF. CDR3 in DNA: TGCGCCAGCAGCGGGGGCGAAAAACTGTTTTTT.

The V and J genes are TRBV5-1 and TRBJ2-5, with D unresolved. V was clipped by 2 bases and J by 2 bases, with 10 bases between them. Per germline, CDR1 SGHRS and CDR2 YFSETQ. This CDR3 has 14 residues. The CDR3 reads CASSFSFSQETQYF. DNA of the CDR3: TGCGCCAGCAGCTTTTCATTTAGTCAAGAGACCCAGTACTTC.

This chain uses TRBV15 with TRBJ2-7, with TRBD2 as a possible D gene (5 bases). V gave up 0 bases and J gave up 3 bases, with 12 bases separating them. This CDR3 region has 15 residues. Germline V CDR1 and CDR2: LNHNV, YYDKDF (reference sequence). CDR3 region: CATSRDLAEGYEQYF. In DNA, the CDR3 is TGTGCCACCAGCAGAGATTTGGCAGAGGGCTACGAGCAGTACTTC.

The chain recombines TRBV5-1 with TRBJ1-6; possible D gene TRBD1, 5 bases. Trimming removed 1 base at V and 8 bases at J, with 16 bases between. The CDR3 runs to 16 residues. Germline loops: CDR1 SGHRS, CDR2 YFSETQ. The chain's CDR3 is CASSLFPGWNDSPLHF. In DNA form, the CDR3 reads TGCGCCAGCAGCTTGTTTCCAGGGTGGAATGATTCACCCCTCCACTTT. Combining the CDR3 with reference TRBV5-1 and TRBJ1-6 gives the whole variable domain KAGVTQTPRYLIKTRGQQVTLSCSPISGHRSVSWYQQTPGQGLQFLFEYFSETQRNKGNFPGRFSGRQFSNSRSEMNVSTLELGDSALYLCASSLFPGWNDSPLHFGNGTRLTVT.

This chain connects TRBV4-1 to TRBJ1-2; possibly TRBD1 for D (5 bases). Germline CDR1 MGHRA, CDR2 YSYEKL. V was trimmed by 0 bases and J by 4 bases, leaving 15 bases between them. This CDR3 is 16 amino acids long. The CDR3 protein is CASSQDGRGTSYGYTF. The CDR3 DNA is TGCGCCAGCAGCCAAGACGGTAGGGGCACTTCCTATGGCTACACCTTC.